This TCR beta chain is drawn from a study of blood T cell repertoires in COVID-19. Study details: PBMCs, B-cell-depleted T cells, or T cells were the source of the cDNA or gDNA that made up the material.

The CDR3 runs to 14 residues. Trimming took 7 bases from V and 1 from J; bases not matched to a gene: 4. Germline V lookup: CDR1 SNHLY, CDR2 FYNNEI. Sequenced by immunoSEQ multiplex PCR; TCRdb stores in-frame clones only, minus some. The data hold about 230,000 clones, with around 86% observed a single time. The sequence was obtained from a man aged 45-65 years with COVID-19, enrolled during active disease. The specimen sequenced was peripheral blood. The genes are TRBV2 and TRBJ2-3; 8 nucleotides match TRBD1. The CDR3 sequence is CASIGTGGTDTQYF. CDR3 nucleotides: TGTGCCAGCATCGGGACAGGAGGCACAGATACGCAGTATTTT.